The subject of this entry is one T cell receptor (beta chain). Its antigen is unknown. Profiling relied on immunoSEQ multiplex PCR, and the TCRdb table lists in-frame clones only, not all of them. The repertoire holds around 700,000 clones, roughly 94% seen once, with approximately 22% in the top ten. Naivety among CD8 cells was defined by CD45RO negativity and positive CCR7 selection, thereby excluding terminally differentiated effector memory CD45RA+ cells. These data originate in a study of shared clonotypes between healthy human individuals. Study-wide results and limits: Larger estimated richness was generally recorded for naive subsets relative to memory subsets. Having only a few donors restricted how much genetic and exposure-history diversity was captured.

This CDR3 is 16 amino acids long. V was trimmed by 0 bases and J by 3 bases, leaving 12 bases between them. CDR1 is LNHNV, CDR2 YYDKDF, per germline (reference sequence). The specimen sequenced was naive CD8+ T cells sorted from blood. This TCR derives from a man aged 25 to 40 in good health. The J gene is TRBJ2-4, the V gene TRBV15, with TRBD2 as a possible D gene (5 bases). CDR3 sequence reads: CATSREAGVLKNIQYF. The CDR3 nucleotides are TGTGCCACCAGCAGAGAGGCCGGGGTCCTCAAAAACATTCAGTACTTC.